This T cell receptor beta chain was recorded in a study of T cells in Graves' hyperthyroidism and ophthalmopathy. The length of the CDR3 is 13 residues. The V end was cut by 5 bases, the J end by 6 bases, with 14 bases between. CDR1 and CDR2 from the germline V gene are SEHNR and FQNEAQ (reference sequence). This clonotype was seen at least ten times. The TCR beta CDR3 regions underwent amplification using RNA transcripts as the source. The HTBI primer set drove a first-round RT-PCR of the TCR CDR3. TCRdb recomputed calls from the multiplex PCR reads with MiXCR, one row per CDR3 protein. The table includes about 570,000 distinct CDR3 sequences, around 15% detected once.

This TCR derives from a woman in her thirties or forties with Graves' hyperthyroidism. The sequencing input was blood. The chain has TRBV7-9 and TRBJ2-7, with D uncertain. The CDR3 DNA is TGTGCCAGCAGCCCTGGTGGTATAGGCGAGCAGTACTTC. Its translation is CASSPGGIGEQYF.